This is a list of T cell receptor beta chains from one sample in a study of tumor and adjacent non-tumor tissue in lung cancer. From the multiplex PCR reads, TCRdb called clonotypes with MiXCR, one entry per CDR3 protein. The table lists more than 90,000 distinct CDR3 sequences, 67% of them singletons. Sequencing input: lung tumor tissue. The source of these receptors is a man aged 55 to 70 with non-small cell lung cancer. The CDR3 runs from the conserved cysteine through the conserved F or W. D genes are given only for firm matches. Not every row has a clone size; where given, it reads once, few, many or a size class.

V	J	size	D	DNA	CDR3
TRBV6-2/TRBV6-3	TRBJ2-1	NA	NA	TGTGCCAGCAGCGGGCCCCCAGGTTACGGCAATGAGCACCTCTTC	CASSGPPGYGNEHLF
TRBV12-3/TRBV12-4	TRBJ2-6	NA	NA	TGTGTCAGCAGTTCTACAGAGACAGACGTCCTGACTTTC	CVSSSTETDVLTF
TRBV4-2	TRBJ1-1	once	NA	TGTGCTAGCAGCCCGCCGGCGAACACTGAAGCTCTCTTT	CASSPPANTEALF
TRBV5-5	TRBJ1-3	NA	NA	TGTGCCAGCAGCTTGGCCGACAGTTTCTCTGGAAACACCATATATTTT	CASSLADSFSGNTIYF
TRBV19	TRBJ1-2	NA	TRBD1	TGTGCCAGTAGTATAGAGGCGGGACAGATCTATGGCTACACCTTC	CASSIEAGQIYGYTF
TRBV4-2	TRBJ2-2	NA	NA	TGTGCCAGCAGCCAAGATGGAACGGGGGCGGCGGAGCTGTTTTTT	CASSQDGTGAAELFF
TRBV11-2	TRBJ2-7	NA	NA	TGTGCCAGCAGCTTAGGAACTAGGGGGAGTTACGAGCAGTACTTC	CASSLGTRGSYEQYF
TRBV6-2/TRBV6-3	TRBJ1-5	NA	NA	TGTGTCAGCACTGACGGGGCGATTCAGCCCCAGCATTTT	CVSTDGAIQPQHF
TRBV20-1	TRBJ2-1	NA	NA	TGCAGTGTTAGCTTCCCCGGCGCTAGGTCCCACAATGAGCAGTTCTTC	CSVSFPGARSHNEQFF
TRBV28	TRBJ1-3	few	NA	TGTGCCAGCAGTTTACAGGGAAGGGGAAACACCATATATTTT	CASSLQGRGNTIYF
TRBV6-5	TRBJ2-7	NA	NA	TGTACCAGCACCCAAGCGGCGGGCTCGAGCGAGCAGTATTTC	CTSTQAAGSSEQYF
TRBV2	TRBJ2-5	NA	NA	TGTGCCAGCAGTGGTGACCAAGAGACCCAGTACTTC	CASSGDQETQYF
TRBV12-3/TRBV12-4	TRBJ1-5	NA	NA	TGTGCCAGCCGGACAGAGGGACAGCCCCAGCATTTT	CASRTEGQPQHF
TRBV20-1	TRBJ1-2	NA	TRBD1	TGCAGTGCCGCAGACAGGGGTGGGGGCTATGTCTACACCTTT	CSAADRGGGYVYTF
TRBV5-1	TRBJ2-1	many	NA	TGCGCCAGCAGCCCCCGGACAACTTCCTACAATGAGCAGTTCTTC	CASSPRTTSYNEQFF
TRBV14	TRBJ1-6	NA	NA	TGTGCCTGCAGCCAAGATATACTGGGAGATCCACCCCTCCACTTT	CACSQDILGDPPLHF
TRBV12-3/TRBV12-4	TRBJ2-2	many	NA	TGTGCCAGCAGTGTGCAGAGTCAGGGATACGCCGGGGAGCTGTTTTTT	CASSVQSQGYAGELFF
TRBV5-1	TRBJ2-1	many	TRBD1	TGCGCCAGCAGAAAACCCGGGACAGGGCTCTACAATGAGCAGTTCTTC	CASRKPGTGLYNEQFF
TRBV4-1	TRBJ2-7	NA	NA	TGCGCCAGCAGCCAAGATTGGGGGATTTACTACGAGCAGTACTTC	CASSQDWGIYYEQYF
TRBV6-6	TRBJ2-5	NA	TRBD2	TGTGCCAGAGCTCCGGGACTAGCGGGAGTGTTTCAAGAGACCCATTGCTTC	CARAPGLAGVFQETHCF
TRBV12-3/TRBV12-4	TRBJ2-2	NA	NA	TGTGCCAGCAGTCCCCTGAGCGGCGCGAACACCGGGGGGCCGTTTTTT	CASSPLSGANTGGPFF
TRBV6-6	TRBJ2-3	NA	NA	TGTGCCAACAGTTACTGGGAGGACAGTTTCTACACAAATACGCAGTATTTT	CANSYWEDSFYTNTQYF
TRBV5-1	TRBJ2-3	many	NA	TGCGCCAGCAGCTTGGGACATAACACAGATACGCAGTATTTT	CASSLGHNTDTQYF
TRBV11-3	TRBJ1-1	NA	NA	TGTGCCACGTTTTGGAGGGATGATAGGGACACTGAAGCTTTCTTT	CATFWRDDRDTEAFF
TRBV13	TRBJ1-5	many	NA	TGTGCCAGCAGTCGAGGGGGGCAGTATAGCAATCAGCCCCAGCATTTT	CASSRGGQYSNQPQHF
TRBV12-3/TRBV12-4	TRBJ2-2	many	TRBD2	TGTGCCAGCACCCCTAGCGGGAGGGACACCGGGGAGCTGTTTTTT	CASTPSGRDTGELFF